The 26 T cell receptor beta chains reported below all come from one sample, sequenced in a study of breast tumors, draining lymph nodes, adjacent tissues. TCRdb reprocessed the multiplex PCR reads with MiXCR, giving one entry per CDR3 protein. This table has 80,000 to 130,000 distinct CDR3 sequences, roughly 20% appearing once. Axillary draining lymph nodes of breast cancer patients supplied the node samples. Input material: axillary lymph node tissue. The receptors originated from a female donor with breast cancer. Some clones in this sample may be carry-over from other donors' samples.

This clonotype was observed at least ten times. This chain uses TRBV5-4 with TRBJ2-5, with 8 bases identical to TRBD2. The CDR3 is 14 residues long. Germline CDR1 SGHNT, CDR2 YYREEE (reference sequence). Losses at the gene ends were 4 bases for V and 4 bases for J; bases not matched to a gene: 6. CDR3 residues: CASSPRGGLETQYF. The CDR3 nucleotides read TGTGCCAGCAGCCCTCGGGGGGGTCTAGAGACCCAGTACTTC.

The chain recombines TRBV9 with TRBJ1-1, with D possibly TRBD1 on 6 matching bases. The CDR3 is 14 amino acids. V was pared by 3 bases and J by 4 bases, with 13 bases between. The V gene's germline CDR1 is SGDLS and CDR2 YYNGEE. This CDR3 is CASSASGGGTEAFF. The CDR3 DNA reads TGTGCCAGCAGCGCGAGCGGGGGCGGCACTGAAGCTTTCTTT.

This clonotype was seen repeatedly, ten times or more. The chain joins TRBV6-1 to TRBJ2-7; unclear D gene. The CDR3 has 12 residues. CDR1 and CDR2 from the germline V gene are MNHNS and SASEGT. V shed 3 bases and J shed 6 bases, with 9 bases lying between them. CDR3 loop: CASSDPPREQYF. The DNA for the CDR3 is TGTGCCAGCAGTGACCCTCCCCGCGAGCAGTACTTC.

This clonotype was counted at least ten times. This CDR3 reads CASRNQGRRAVQDYGYTF. For the CDR3, the DNA is TGTGCCAGCAGGAACCAGGGTAGACGCGCGGTTCAGGACTATGGCTACACCTTC. The V call is TRBV2, the J call TRBJ1-2, with D possibly matching TRBD1 (5 bases). The CDR3 is 18 amino acids. Germline V CDR1 and CDR2: SNHLY, FYNNEI. V lost 6 bases and J 3 bases, leaving 26 bases between the germline ends. Together with reference TRBV2 and TRBJ1-2, the CDR3 gives the full variable domain: EPEVTQTPSHQVTQMGQEVILRCVPISNHLYFYWYRQILGQKVEFLVSFYNNEISEKSEIFDDQFSVERPDGSNFTLKIRSTKLEDSAMYFCASRNQGRRAVQDYGYTFGSGTRLTVV.

This clonotype was seen at least ten times. The CDR3 nucleotides read TGTGCCAGCAGCCAGACAGAATGGTATGGCTACACCTTC. Protein product: CASSQTEWYGYTF. This chain connects TRBV3-1 to TRBJ1-2, with a possible D match to TRBD1 (5 bases). V lost 3 bases, J lost 5 bases, and 10 bases lay in between. The CDR3 covers 13 residues. Germline values: CDR1 LGHDT, CDR2 YNNKEL (reference sequence).

This clonotype was observed once. The chain combines TRBV27 with TRBJ2-3, with 14 bases aligning to TRBD2. CDR1 MNHEY and CDR2 SMNVEV come from the germline V gene (reference sequence). CDR3 size: 16 residues. V lost 6 bases and J lost 4; bases outside the gene matches: 6. Here the CDR3 DNA reads TGTGCCAGCAGAAACCTGGGACTAGCGGGAGCAGATACGCAGTATTTT. This sequence encodes CASRNLGLAGADTQYF.

This clonotype was counted many times. This chain joins TRBV18 and TRBJ2-7, with D perhaps matching TRBD1 (5 bases). Trimming took off 3 bases at V and 7 bases at J, with 16 bases between the two ends. In germline, CDR1 is KGHSH, CDR2 LQKENI. The CDR3 is 14 amino acids. CDR3 sequence: CASSPPTALGEQYF. CDR3 DNA sequence: TGTGCCAGCTCACCTCCGACAGCCCTGGGTGAGCAGTACTTC. The whole variable domain, filled in from reference TRBV18 and TRBJ2-7, reads NAGVMQNPRHLVRRRGQEARLRCSPMKGHSHVYWYRQLPEEGLKFMVYLQKENIIDESGMPKERFSAEFPKEGPSILRIQQVVRGDSAAYFCASSPPTALGEQYFGPGTRLTVT.

The CDR3 region has the DNA TGTGCCAGCAGCTTAGGACCGAGAAATTCACCCCTCCACTTT. Translating gives CASSLGPRNSPLHF. This rearrangement joins TRBV7-2 to TRBJ1-6; no definite D call. Trimming took 1 base from V and 7 from J, leaving 8 bases between them. The germline V gene encodes CDR1 SGHTA and CDR2 FQGNSA. The CDR3 length is 14 residues. Based on the CDR3 plus reference TRBV7-2 and TRBJ1-6, the full variable domain is GAGVSQSPSNKVTEKGKDVELRCDPISGHTALYWYRQSLGQGLEFLIYFQGNSAPDKSGLPSDRFSAERTGGSVSTLTIQRTQQEDSAVYLCASSLGPRNSPLHFGNGTRLTVT.

This clonotype was recorded many times. The chain combines TRBV9 with TRBJ1-5; D perhaps matches TRBD1 (5 bases). The CDR3 loop spans 14 amino acids. Trimming stripped 4 bases from V and 3 bases from J, with 11 bases between. Germline assignment: CDR1 SGDLS and CDR2 YYNGEE. For the CDR3, the DNA is TGTGCCAGCAGCTCCGGGGCAGACAATCAGCCCCAGCATTTT. Translating gives CASSSGADNQPQHF.

In this sample, this clonotype turned up many times. The chain joins TRBV28 to TRBJ1-2; D gene ambiguous. Trimming left V 6 bases short and J 2 bases short, with 13 bases between. The length of the CDR3 is 14 residues. Germline CDR1 reads MDHEN; CDR2 reads SYDVKM. For the CDR3, the DNA is TGTGCCAGCAGCAGACCGACACAAAACTATGGCTACACCTTC. Translating it yields CASSRPTQNYGYTF.

Of note for this clonotype: This sequence may be a read error, since a much larger clone differs from it by one base. This chain connects TRBV6-1 to TRBJ1-5; a possible D gene is TRBD1 (5 bases). The CDR3 covers 16 residues. Germline values: CDR1 MNHNS, CDR2 SASEGT. Trimming left V 6 bases short and J 6 bases short, with 21 bases between. CDR3 nucleotides: TGTGCCAGCAGCCTGGAGGGACTCCAGAGAGGTCAGCCCCAGCATTTT. Protein sequence: CASSLEGLQRGQPQHF.

With regard to this clonotype: It may be a read error: a sequence one base away is much more abundant. The chain recombines TRBV27 with TRBJ2-1; D remains ambiguous. The CDR3 contains 13 residues. Germline V gene sequence: CDR1 MNHEY, CDR2 SMNVEV (reference sequence). CDR3 coding DNA: TGTGCCAGCAGTTTAACCTCCAACAATGAGCAGTTCTTC. Encoded protein: CASSLTSNNEQFF.

The chain employs TRBV12-1 and TRBJ1-5; the table's D gene call, TRBD1, was not cross checked with the DNA. TRBV12-1 corresponds to a pseudogene. The CDR3 sequence is 15 residues long. The CDR3 loop reads CASNLPTGGYQPQHF. As DNA, the CDR3 is TGTGCCAGCAACCTCCCTACAGGGGGTTATCAGCCCCAGCATTTT.

Points on this clonotype: This is likely a read error, given that the CDR3 carries no conserved phenylalanine or tryptophan at its end. The J gene is TRBJ2-1, the V gene TRBV5-1; either TRBD1 or TRBD2 may supply D (5 bases each). Germline V CDR1 and CDR2: SGHRS, YFSETQ. The V end was cut by 3 bases, the J end by 10 bases, with 17 bases between. This CDR3 region has 14 residues. The chain's CDR3 is CASSSSTGPGEQFL. The CDR3 region has the DNA TGCGCCAGCAGCTCCTCCACGGGGCCGGGGGAGCAGTTCCTC.

There are many counts of this clonotype. The chain links TRBV5-4 to TRBJ1-6; D is possibly TRBD1 (6 bases). This CDR3 is 17 amino acids long. Germline assignment: CDR1 SGHNT and CDR2 YYREEE (reference sequence). V was shortened by 1 base and J by 1 base, with 12 bases between the two germline ends. CDR3 loop: CASSLLIGGSYNSPLHF. The CDR3 coding sequence is TGTGCCAGCAGCTTGTTGATAGGGGGGTCCTATAATTCACCCCTCCACTTT. The variable domain in full, with the rest retrieved from reference TRBV5-4 and TRBJ1-6, is ETGVTQSPTHLIKTRGQQVTLRCSSQSGHNTVSWYQQALGQGPQFIFQYYREEENGRGNFPPRFSGLQFPNYSSELNVNALELDDSALYLCASSLLIGGSYNSPLHFGNGTRLTVT.

This clonotype was seen ten or more times. V gene TRBV29-1 combines with J gene TRBJ1-2, with a tentative D call TRBD1 (5 bases). V gave up 0 bases and J gave up 9 bases, with 14 bases separating them. The CDR3 loop spans 13 amino acids. CDR1 and CDR2 from the germline V gene are SQVTM and ANQGSEA. CDR3 in amino acids: CSVEESPGRRYTF. As DNA, the CDR3 is TGCAGCGTTGAAGAAAGTCCAGGGCGGCGCTACACCTTC.

This clonotype was detected many times. The genes are TRBV4-1 and TRBJ1-2; 7 positions match TRBD1. Germline V gene data show CDR1 as MGHRA and CDR2 as YSYEKL. V lost 2 bases, J lost 2 bases, and 8 bases stayed unmatched. The length of the CDR3 is 16 residues. The DNA of the CDR3 is TGCGCCAGCAGCCAAAAGGGGGACAGTCCGAACTATGGCTACACCTTC. Translated, it gives CASSQKGDSPNYGYTF.

This clonotype was picked up one time. This chain uses TRBV9 with TRBJ2-1, with D possibly TRBD2 on 5 matching bases. This CDR3 has 15 residues. Per the germline V gene, CDR1 is SGDLS and CDR2 is YYNGEE. Trimming left V 0 bases short and J 8 bases short, with 15 bases between. This chain's CDR3 is CASSVGASRNHEQFF. In DNA form, the CDR3 reads TGTGCCAGCAGCGTAGGAGCTAGCAGGAACCATGAGCAGTTCTTC.

The V call is TRBV20-1, the J call TRBJ1-6; D gene ambiguous. V lost 6 bases and J lost 15, with 15 bases in between. Looked up from germline, CDR1 is DFQATT and CDR2 is SNEGSKA (reference sequence). This CDR3 region has 11 residues. The CDR3 DNA sequence: TGCAGTGCCACCTTCCTTGGAAACCTCCACTTT. Protein product: CSATFLGNLHF.

As to this clonotype: The junction departs from the called germline gene at one end, perhaps through a read error. The chain carries TRBV7-9 and TRBJ2-3, with a weak D call TRBD2 (5 bases). The CDR3 loop spans 14 amino acids. Germline CDR1 reads SEHNR; CDR2 reads FQNEAQ (reference sequence). The CDR3 nucleotides are TGTGCCAGCAGCTCAAGGGAGTCCACAGATACGCGGTATTTT. Its translation is CASSSRESTDTRYF.

V gene TRBV9 combines with J gene TRBJ2-7; no definite D call. The DNA matches TRBJ1-2 better at its end, which makes the J call doubtful. The germline gives CDR1 SGDLS, CDR2 YYNGEE. The CDR3 length is 12 residues. CDR3 sequence: CDSSQEGYGYTF. The CDR3 DNA sequence: TGTGATAGCAGCCAGGAGGGCTATGGCTACACCTTC.

This clonotype has more than one count but fewer than ten. The J gene is TRBJ2-2, the V gene TRBV28; 10 nucleotides line up with TRBD2. The germline V gene encodes CDR1 MDHEN and CDR2 SYDVKM. CDR3 length equals 14 residues. V trimming: 6 bases; J trimming: 4 bases; junction bases outside the gene matches: 2. CDR3 amino acids: CASSSSGSTGELFF. The CDR3, as DNA: TGTGCCAGCAGCTCTAGCGGGAGCACCGGGGAGCTGTTTTTT.

The gene calls are TRBV7-3 and TRBJ2-2, with a weak D call TRBD2 (6 bases). CDR1 is SGHTA and CDR2 is FQGTGA in the germline V gene. The CDR3 is made up of 17 amino acids. V lost 2 bases and J lost 6, with 19 bases in between. CDR3 sequence reads: CASSLYRREVGAGELFF. The CDR3 nucleotides read TGTGCCAGCAGCTTATATAGGAGGGAAGTAGGCGCCGGGGAGCTGTTTTTT.

This clonotype was observed at least ten times. The rearrangement joins TRBV7-3 to TRBJ2-7; D perhaps matches TRBD1 (6 bases). The CDR3 is made up of 14 amino acids. Trimming stripped 2 bases from V and 1 base from J, with 9 bases between. Germline V gene lookup returns CDR1 SGHTA and CDR2 FQGTGA. The CDR3 DNA is TGTGCCAGCAGCTTAGACAGGTATTCCTACGAGCAGTACTTC. Translated, it gives CASSLDRYSYEQYF.

This clonotype was seen many times. The chain recombines TRBV5-1 with TRBJ2-3; the D is unclear. Germline loops: CDR1 SGHRS, CDR2 YFSETQ. There are 15 residues in the CDR3. Trimming pared 2 bases from V and 4 bases from J, leaving 14 bases between. The CDR3 DNA reads TGCGCCAGCAGCTTTGCCCTAGATCCCCCAGATACGCAGTATTTT. Its protein product is CASSFALDPPDTQYF. Full variable domain (missing parts from reference TRBV5-1 and TRBJ2-3): KAGVTQTPRYLIKTRGQQVTLSCSPISGHRSVSWYQQTPGQGLQFLFEYFSETQRNKGNFPGRFSGRQFSNSRSEMNVSTLELGDSALYLCASSFALDPPDTQYFGPGTRLTVL.

This chain joins TRBV3-1 and TRBJ2-1, with 8 positions matching TRBD2. CDR1 is LGHDT, CDR2 YNNKEL, per germline (reference sequence). V shed 4 bases and J 4 bases; nucleotides not matched to a gene: 6. CDR3 length: 15 amino acids. The CDR3 DNA follows: TGTGCCAGCAGCCGATCGGGGGGGCGGTACAATGAGCAGTTCTTC. It encodes CASSRSGGRYNEQFF.